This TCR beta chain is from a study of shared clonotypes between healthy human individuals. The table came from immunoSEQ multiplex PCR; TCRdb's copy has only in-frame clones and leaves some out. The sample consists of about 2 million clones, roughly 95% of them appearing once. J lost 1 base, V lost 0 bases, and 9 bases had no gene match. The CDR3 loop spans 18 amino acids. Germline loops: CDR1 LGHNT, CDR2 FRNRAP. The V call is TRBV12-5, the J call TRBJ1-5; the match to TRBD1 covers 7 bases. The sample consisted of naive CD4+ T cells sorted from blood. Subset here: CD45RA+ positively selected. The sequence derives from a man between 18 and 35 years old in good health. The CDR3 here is CASGLVAGGSRSNQPQHF. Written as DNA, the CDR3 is TGTGCTAGTGGTTTGGTAGCAGGGGGATCACGGAGCAATCAGCCCCAGCATTTT.